This paragraph reports one T cell receptor beta chain. Its antigen is currently not known. No quality values exist for individual bases; no much larger clone is one base distant. The CDR3 starts with the cysteine, ends with the phenylalanine, and has 12 residues. Only the CDR3 portion is preserved as DNA: 36 bases, with reading frame beginning at the first base. Reading the germline V gene (reference sequence) gives CDR1 LGHDT and CDR2 YNNKEL. A distance of 4 bases separates the germline ends of V and J, which lose 2 bases and 4 bases respectively. This entry comes from a study of identical twins (dated by TCRdb to about 2016). Notes on the research overall: To test whether fetal clonotypes persist, this study deep-sequenced TCR alpha and beta repertoires from monozygotic twins, from unrelated adults of various ages, and from cord blood. To rule out contamination, replicate twin experiments were performed at different times with different library preparation protocols. General findings and caveats noted by the study authors: Excess twin sharing in beta out-of-frame sequences was weaker because fewer shared sequences lowered the signal-to-noise ratio. Zero-insertion analyses could be partly confounded by invariant T cells such as MAIT and iNKT, although diverse VJ usage argued against such confounding for most clonotypes. Conclusions relied on cross-sectional statistical analysis, since the same donors could not be followed over many years. Compared with coincidental sharing between unrelated individuals, out-of-frame TCR alpha sequences shared between twins showed an excess of sequences with low generation probability. In monozygotic twins, recombination models systematically underestimated out-of-frame TCR alpha sharing, but the models matched the sharing seen between unrelated individuals. Abundant cord blood beta clonotypes carried fewer insertions; young adult naive repertoires showed a weaker similar trend, while memory repertoires showed none.

Every donor was a healthy Caucasian. Three pairs of female monozygotic twins, all aged roughly 18 to 29 years, were included in the twin cohort. Positive isolation kits from Invitrogen were used to isolate CD4+ and CD8+ T cell populations. The library was generated by 5' RACE. Sequencing was performed on an Illumina HiSeq 2000. Template switching introduced a universal primer binding site; the final cDNA contained a unique molecular identifier, enabling accurate counting of TCR cDNA molecules. First-strand cDNA for TCR alpha and beta chains was synthesized from specific primers in the conserved constant-segment region. To control for contamination, each cDNA library was double barcoded with a SMART-Mk sample barcode plus Illumina barcodes. Two successive PCR steps introduced TruSeq adapter sequences along with Illumina sample barcodes. The TCR alpha and beta cDNA libraries were sequenced on the Illumina HiSeq platform using custom primers. In the paper's pipeline: Unique molecular identifiers were extracted from raw reads with MiGEC, and CDR3 positions were determined with MiXCR. Recombination models were inferred per individual with the repgenHMM and IGoR tools using an EM algorithm. The tcR package in R was used for shared clonotype analysis, with sharing normalized by the product of cloneset sizes. To study raw recombination without the effects of thymic and clonal selection, out-of-frame nonproductive sequences were analyzed. The public sequencing data were trimmed at Q25 with fastp and processed into clonotypes with MiXCR by TCRdb, which kept only in-frame beta chains. When rows share a CDR3 protein, they turn into one entry using the most common DNA and genes. It is TCRdb's table, rather than the study itself, that gives the V and J calls and clone size. This sample is represented by around 470,000 distinct CDR3 sequences; 13% to 15% of them were singletons. Of the sample, about 0.52% falls within the top ten clones.

The same data also contributed to another study, on yellow fever vaccine responses in identical twins. Reported in the second study: The T cell response to vaccination in identical twins was reported by the authors to appear partly convergent and partly personalized. In identical twins, the study followed T cell clones that responded to the vaccine with precision.

The V and J segments used are TRBV3-1 and TRBJ2-3; too little of a D gene remains to name it. Source material: CD4+ T cells sorted from blood. The source is a woman younger than 35 in good health. The bases read TGTGCCAGCAGCCAACTTTCAGATACGCAGTATTTT. This is translated as CASSQLSDTQYF.